This T cell receptor beta chain was identified during a study of cytomegalovirus exposure and HLA in healthy donors. Study information: Earlier sequencing of 150 million to 200 million T cells yielded around 120 million unique TCR beta sequences.

13 Jbeta primers and 60 Vbeta primers were used for the PCR. Libraries were prepared by immunoSEQ multiplex PCR; TCRdb keeps only in-frame clonotypes and omits some of them. Of 200,000 or so clones listed, 84% are singletons. V lost 3 bases and J lost 7, with 12 bases in between. Germline V gene sequence: CDR1 SEHNR, CDR2 FQNEAQ (reference sequence). CDR3 length equals 13 residues. This sequence joins TRBV7-9 and TRBJ1-1, with TRBD1 as a possible D gene (6 bases). Material for sequencing was PBMCs. The clonotype comes from a boy aged 5 to 17 in good health and CMV-seronegative. The CDR3, as DNA: TGTGCCAGCAGCTTTGCTCTCAGGGGTGAAGCTTTCTTT. It encodes CASSFALRGEAFF.